Listed here are 2 T cell receptor beta chains from one sample, sequenced in a study of shared T cell receptors in the human thymus. Clones were sequenced by immunoSEQ multiplex PCR, and TCRdb holds only the in-frame ones, with some missing. The sample carries about 660,000 clones, more than 75% recorded once. The same sample was also studied in work on human thymus T cells.

The sequencing sample was made of thymocytes. These receptors were collected from a boy in the first two years of life with a congenital heart defect.

The chain recombines TRBV2 with TRBJ1-2; tentative D call: TRBD1 (5 bases). Trimming pared 6 bases from V and 1 base from J, leaving 6 bases between. Germline lookup yields CDR1 SNHLY and CDR2 FYNNEI. The CDR3 covers 12 residues. In DNA form, the CDR3 reads TGTGCCAGCAGACAGGATAACTATGGCTACACCTTC. Translation: CASRQDNYGYTF. Full variable domain (remainder filled in from reference TRBV2 and TRBJ1-2): EPEVTQTPSHQVTQMGQEVILRCVPISNHLYFYWYRQILGQKVEFLVSFYNNEISEKSEIFDDQFSVERPDGSNFTLKIRSTKLEDSAMYFCASRQDNYGYTFGSGTRLTVV.

The chain joins TRBV9 to TRBJ2-7; 10 positions agree with TRBD1. CDR1 and CDR2 from the germline V gene are SGDLS and YYNGEE. V was clipped by 1 base and J by 5 bases; unmatched bases: 9. The CDR3 totals 16 residues. CDR3 amino acids: CASSVLRDRGIHEQYF. The CDR3 DNA is TGTGCCAGCAGCGTACTCCGGGACAGGGGCATCCACGAGCAGTACTTC. Using reference TRBV9 and TRBJ2-7 for the parts outside the CDR3, the full variable domain is DSGVTQTPKHLITATGQRVTLRCSPRSGDLSVYWYQQSLDQGLQFLIQYYNGEERAKGNILERFSAQQFPDLHSELNLSSLELGDSALYFCASSVLRDRGIHEQYFGPGTRLTVT.